Sequencing of this TCR beta chain was carried out in a study of blood T cell repertoires in COVID-19. This CDR3 contains 18 residues. Germline CDR1 MGHRA, CDR2 YSYEKL. V was clipped by 4 bases and J by 0 bases, with 22 bases between them. Clones were read by immunoSEQ multiplex PCR, and TCRdb kept only the in-frame ones, dropping some. The table shows more than 100,000 clones, with about nine tenths occurring only once. The chain is built from TRBV4-1 and TRBJ2-7; the D gene is possibly TRBD2 (5 bases). This receptor was obtained from an elderly woman in a cohort sampled during active COVID-19. The sequencing input was peripheral blood. This CDR3 is CASSLQITTGISSYEQYF. The DNA for the CDR3 is TGCGCCAGCAGCCTACAAATCACGACGGGAATTAGCTCCTACGAGCAGTACTTC.